The rows below give T cell receptor beta chains drawn from one sample of a study of shared clonotypes between healthy human individuals. The repertoire was sequenced with immunoSEQ multiplex PCR; TCRdb's copy has only in-frame clones and lacks some. The repertoire includes fewer than 850,000 clones, 90% of them detected once, and less than 40% sits in the top ten. Sequenced sample: memory CD8+ T cells from PBMCs. These receptors came from a man between 18 and 35 years old in good health. Some clones in this sample may be carry-over from other donors' samples. Both conserved end residues are part of each CDR3. Fields, in order: V gene, D gene, clone size, J gene, CDR3 DNA, CDR3 protein. A D gene is named only where the DNA matches it firmly. Rows may omit the clone size; those that give it use once, few, many or a size class.

TRBV6-6	TRBD1	.	TRBJ2-7	TGTGCCAGCAGTACCCAAAGACCGGGACAGGGTGACGAGCAGTACTTC	CASSTQRPGQGDEQYF
TRBV7-9	.	.	TRBJ2-3	TGTGCCAGCAGTGAGGACACGCCTAGAGATACGCAGTATTTT	CASSEDTPRDTQYF
TRBV5-5	TRBD1	.	TRBJ1-5	TGTGCCAGCAGCTTGGGGCCCCGCAGGGGGCGCGTTGTTCAGCCCCAGCATTTT	CASSLGPRRGRVVQPQHF
TRBV5-1	TRBD2	.	TRBJ2-5	TGCGCCAGCAGCTTGGCCAAGATATTAGCGGGAGAAGAGACCCAGTACTTC	CASSLAKILAGEETQYF
TRBV27	.	few	TRBJ2-7	TGTGCCAGCAGTTCGGACGGTGGTACCTACGAGCAGTACTTC	CASSSDGGTYEQYF
TRBV29-1	.	few	TRBJ1-2	TGCAGCGCCGGGCCAGGCTATGGCTACACCTTC	CSAGPGYGYTF
TRBV7-3	TRBD2	.	TRBJ2-1	TGTGCCAGCAGCTTCCTAGCGGGGGCCTACAATGAGCAGTTCTTC	CASSFLAGAYNEQFF
TRBV27	.	.	TRBJ1-2	TGTGCCAGCAGTCCGCCAGGGGTTCACTATGGCTACACCTTC	CASSPPGVHYGYTF
TRBV19	TRBD1	few	TRBJ1-4	TGTGCCAGTAACACAGGGGGGAATGAAAAACTGTTTTTT	CASNTGGNEKLFF
TRBV29-1	.	.	TRBJ2-7	TGCAGCGTTGAGACAGGCTACGAGCAGTACTTC	CSVETGYEQYF
TRBV9	.	.	TRBJ2-3	TGTGCCAGCACCCCAGGGGGGGTAGATACGCAGTATTTT	CASTPGGVDTQYF
TRBV28	TRBD2	.	TRBJ2-5	TGTGCCAGCCTGGGGGGAGGGGTGGAGACCCAGTACTTC	CASLGGGVETQYF
TRBV4-1	.	.	TRBJ2-1	TGCGCCAGCAGCCACCCGCCGGGGCCGGGGAATGAGCAGTTCTTC	CASSHPPGPGNEQFF
TRBV6-1	.	.	TRBJ2-1	TGTGCCAGCAGTGAAGGCAGGATTAATGAGCAGTTCTTC	CASSEGRINEQFF
TRBV7-5	.	.	TRBJ2-7	TGTGCCAGCAGGGATACTAGGTTCTACGAGCAGTACTTC	CASRDTRFYEQYF
TRBV28	.	.	TRBJ2-7	TGTGCCAGCAGCTCCGGACAGACCTTCCCCTACGAGCAGTACTTC	CASSSGQTFPYEQYF
TRBV29-1	.	few	TRBJ1-2	TGCAGCGTTTACGACAGTGCGAACTATGGCTACACCTTC	CSVYDSANYGYTF
TRBV27	TRBD2	.	TRBJ2-7	TGTGCCAGCAGTTTAGTACGCGGGAGGAACTACGAGCAGTACTTC	CASSLVRGRNYEQYF
TRBV7-9	.	once	TRBJ2-1	TGTGCCAGCAGCTTAGCTCAGGCCTCCTACAATGAGCAGTTCTTC	CASSLAQASYNEQFF
TRBV27	TRBD2	.	TRBJ2-7	TGTGCCAGCAGTGGGGGTAGCGGGAGTAATAGTTACGAGCAGTACTTC	CASSGGSGSNSYEQYF
TRBV4-3	.	.	TRBJ1-3	TGCGCCAGCAGCCAAGTTCTAGGCGGGGACATAGCCTCTGGAAACACCATATATTTT	CASSQVLGGDIASGNTIYF
TRBV19	TRBD1	.	TRBJ2-7	TGTGCCAGTAGGTATTCGGGGACAGGGGATTACGAGCAGTACTTC	CASRYSGTGDYEQYF